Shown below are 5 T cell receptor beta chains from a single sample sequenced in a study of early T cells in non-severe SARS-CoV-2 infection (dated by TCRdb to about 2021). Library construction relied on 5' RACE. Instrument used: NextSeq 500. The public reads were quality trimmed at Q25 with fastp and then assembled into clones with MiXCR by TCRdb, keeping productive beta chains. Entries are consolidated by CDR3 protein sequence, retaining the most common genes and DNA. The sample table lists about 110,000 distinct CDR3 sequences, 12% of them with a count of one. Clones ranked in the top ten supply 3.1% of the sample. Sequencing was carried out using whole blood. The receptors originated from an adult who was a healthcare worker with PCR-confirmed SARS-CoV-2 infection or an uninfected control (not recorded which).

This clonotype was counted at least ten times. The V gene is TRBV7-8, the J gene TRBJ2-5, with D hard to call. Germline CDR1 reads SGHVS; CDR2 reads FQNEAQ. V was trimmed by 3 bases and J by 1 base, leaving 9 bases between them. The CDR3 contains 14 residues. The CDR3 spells CASSFVPIQETQYF. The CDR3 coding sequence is TGTGCCAGCAGCTTCGTGCCTATCCAAGAGACCCAGTACTTC. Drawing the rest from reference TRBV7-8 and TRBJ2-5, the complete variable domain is GAGVSQSPRYKVAKRGQDVALRCDPISGHVSLFWYQQALGQGPEFLTYFQNEAQLDKSGLPSDRFFAERPEGSVSTLKIQRTQQEDSAVYLCASSFVPIQETQYFGPGTRLLVL.

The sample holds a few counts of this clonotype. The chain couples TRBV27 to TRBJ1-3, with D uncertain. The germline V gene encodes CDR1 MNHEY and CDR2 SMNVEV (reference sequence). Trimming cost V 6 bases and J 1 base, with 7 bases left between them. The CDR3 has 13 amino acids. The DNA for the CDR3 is TGTGCCAGCAGGCACGTTTCTGGAAACACCATATATTTT. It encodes CASRHVSGNTIYF.

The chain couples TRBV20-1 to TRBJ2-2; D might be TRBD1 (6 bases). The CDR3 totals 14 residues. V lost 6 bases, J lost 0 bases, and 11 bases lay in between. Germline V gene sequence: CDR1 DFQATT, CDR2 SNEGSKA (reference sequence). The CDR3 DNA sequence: TGCAGTGCAGGACAGATCACGAACACCGGGGAGCTGTTTTTT. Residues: CSAGQITNTGELFF.

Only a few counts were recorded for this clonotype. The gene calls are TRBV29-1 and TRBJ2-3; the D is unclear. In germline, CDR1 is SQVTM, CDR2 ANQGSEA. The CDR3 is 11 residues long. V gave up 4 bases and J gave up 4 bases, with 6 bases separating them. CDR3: CSVVFADTQYF. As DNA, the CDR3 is TGCAGCGTTGTTTTCGCAGATACGCAGTATTTT.

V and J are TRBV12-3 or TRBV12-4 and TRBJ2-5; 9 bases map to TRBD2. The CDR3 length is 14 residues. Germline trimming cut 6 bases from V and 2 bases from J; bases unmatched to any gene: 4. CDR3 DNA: TGTGCCAGCAGGTTTAGCGGGGGTCAAGAGACCCAGTACTTC. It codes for CASRFSGGQETQYF.